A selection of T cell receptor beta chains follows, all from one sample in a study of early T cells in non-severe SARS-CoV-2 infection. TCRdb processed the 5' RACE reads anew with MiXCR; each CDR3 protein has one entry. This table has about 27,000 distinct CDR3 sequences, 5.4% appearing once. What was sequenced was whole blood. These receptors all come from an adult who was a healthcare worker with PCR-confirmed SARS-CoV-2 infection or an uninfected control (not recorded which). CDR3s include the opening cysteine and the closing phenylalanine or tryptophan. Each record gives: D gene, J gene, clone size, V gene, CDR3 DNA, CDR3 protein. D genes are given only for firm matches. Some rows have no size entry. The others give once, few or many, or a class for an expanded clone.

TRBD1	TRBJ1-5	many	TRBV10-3	TGTGCCATCAGTGAGGGGACAGGAGACCAGCCCCAGCATTTT	CAISEGTGDQPQHF
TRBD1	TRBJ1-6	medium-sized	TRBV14	TGTGCCAGCAGCCTCCGGGGGGGACAGCATAATTCACCCCTCCACTTT	CASSLRGGQHNSPLHF
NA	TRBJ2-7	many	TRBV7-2	TGTGCCAGCAGCCTCGGGCAGTTAGCCTACGAGCAGTACTTC	CASSLGQLAYEQYF
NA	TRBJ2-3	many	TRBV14	TGTGCCAGCAGCCCTGGAGATACGCAGTATTTT	CASSPGDTQYF
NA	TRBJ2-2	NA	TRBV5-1	TGCGCCAGCAGCTGGGCCGGGACCAACACCGGGGAGCTGTTTTTT	CASSWAGTNTGELFF
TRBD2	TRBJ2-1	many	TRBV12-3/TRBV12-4	TGTGCCAGCAGTTTCGAAGCGGGGGAGAACTACAATGAGCAGTTCTTC	CASSFEAGENYNEQFF
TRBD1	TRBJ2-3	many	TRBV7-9	TGTGCCAGCAGCCAGACAGGGGCAGATACGCAGTATTTT	CASSQTGADTQYF
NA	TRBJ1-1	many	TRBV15	TGTGCCACCAGCAGAGATCCGGTTGGGGACACTGAAGCTTTCTTT	CATSRDPVGDTEAFF
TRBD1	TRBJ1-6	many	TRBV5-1	TGCGCCAGCAGCTTAACAGGGGATAATTCACCCCTCCACTTT	CASSLTGDNSPLHF
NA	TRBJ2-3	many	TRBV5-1	TGCGCCAGCTGGGCGCGGGACACCTCCACAGATACGCAGTATTTT	CASWARDTSTDTQYF
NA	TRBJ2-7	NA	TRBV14	TGTGCCAGCAGCCGCGGGACATCCTACGAGCAGTACTTC	CASSRGTSYEQYF
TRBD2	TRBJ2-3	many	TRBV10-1	TGCGCCAGCAGTGAGCTAGCGGGAGCCGGGGAAGATACGCAGTATTTT	CASSELAGAGEDTQYF
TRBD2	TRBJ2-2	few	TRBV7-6	TGTGCCAGCAGCTTAACTAGCGTGGGCACCGGGGAGCTGTTTTTT	CASSLTSVGTGELFF
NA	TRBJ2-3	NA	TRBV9	TGTGCCAGCAGCATAAATTCCGGGCCCTCCCCGGAGACAGATACGCAGTATTTT	CASSINSGPSPETDTQYF
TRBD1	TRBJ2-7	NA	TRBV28	TGTGCCAGCAGTTCTTCAGGGGGCGAGCAGTACTTC	CASSSSGGEQYF
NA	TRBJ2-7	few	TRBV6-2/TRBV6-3	TGTGCCAGTGTACCCGGGCTAACCTACGAGCAGTACTTC	CASVPGLTYEQYF
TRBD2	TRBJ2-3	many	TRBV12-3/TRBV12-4	TGTGCCAGCACTTTGGGACTAGCGGGGGCTCGAGATACGCAGTATTTT	CASTLGLAGARDTQYF
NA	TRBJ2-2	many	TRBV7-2	TGTGCCAGCAGCTTCGGGGGCGGGAACACCGGGGAGCTGTTTTTT	CASSFGGGNTGELFF
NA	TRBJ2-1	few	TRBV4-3	TGCGCCAGCAGCCAAGATCAGTCCTACAATGAGCAGTTCTTC	CASSQDQSYNEQFF
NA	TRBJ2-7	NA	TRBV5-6	TGTGCCAGCAACCTTAGGGCCTGGCAGTTAAACTACGAGCAGTACTTC	CASNLRAWQLNYEQYF
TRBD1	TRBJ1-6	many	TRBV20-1	TGCAGTGCTATCGACAGGGCGACCAATTCACCCCTCCACTTT	CSAIDRATNSPLHF
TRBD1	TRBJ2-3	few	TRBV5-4	TGTGCCAGCAGCCCGGACAGGGATCTCACAGATACGCAGTATTTT	CASSPDRDLTDTQYF
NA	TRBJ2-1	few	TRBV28	TGTGCCAGCAGTTTGGGTGGTGGATACAATGAGCAGTTCTTC	CASSLGGGYNEQFF
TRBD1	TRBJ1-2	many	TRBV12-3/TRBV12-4	TGTGCCAGCAGAAGACAGGGGAGTAACTATGGCTACACCTTC	CASRRQGSNYGYTF
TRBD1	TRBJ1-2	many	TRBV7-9	TGTGCCAGCAGCTCGACAGGGGAAGCTAACTATGGCTACACCTTC	CASSSTGEANYGYTF
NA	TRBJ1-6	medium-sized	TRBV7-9	TGTGCCAGCAGCCGGACGGAGGATAATTCACCCCTCCACTTT	CASSRTEDNSPLHF
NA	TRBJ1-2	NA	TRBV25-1	TGTGCCAGCAGTGAAGAACAGGGATATAACTATGGCTACACCTTC	CASSEEQGYNYGYTF
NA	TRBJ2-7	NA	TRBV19	TGTGCCAGTACGGCACGGGTAGGGACGTCCGAGCAGTACTTC	CASTARVGTSEQYF
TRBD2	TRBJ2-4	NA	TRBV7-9	TGTGCCAGCACTCAGACCAAACTAAGCGGGAAGGTCAAAAACATTCAGTACTTC	CASTQTKLSGKVKNIQYF
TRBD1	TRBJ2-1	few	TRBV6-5	TGTGCCAGCAGTTTTCGGACAGGGGGAGCCAATGAGCAGTTCTTC	CASSFRTGGANEQFF
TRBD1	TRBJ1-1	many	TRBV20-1	TGCAGTGCTAGAGACGACAGGGAAATAAGTACTGAAGCTTTCTTT	CSARDDREISTEAFF
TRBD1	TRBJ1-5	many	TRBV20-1	TGCAGTGCTCTACAGGGGGCGGGCGGCAATCAGCCCCAGCATTTT	CSALQGAGGNQPQHF
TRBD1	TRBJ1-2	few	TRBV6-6	TGTGCCAGCAGTTACTCATCCGGGACAGGGGCCTCTGGCTACACCTTC	CASSYSSGTGASGYTF
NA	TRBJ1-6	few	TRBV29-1	TGCAGCGCCCGACACGGCCATAATTCACCCCTCCACTTT	CSARHGHNSPLHF
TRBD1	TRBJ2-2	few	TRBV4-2	TGTGCCAGCAGCCAACGGACAGGAACGAACACCGGGGAGCTGTTTTTT	CASSQRTGTNTGELFF
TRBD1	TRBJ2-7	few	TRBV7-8	TGTGCCAGCAGCTTAGTTGCTCACTCCTACCGACAGGGCGAGCAGTACTTC	CASSLVAHSYRQGEQYF
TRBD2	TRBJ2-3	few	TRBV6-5	TGTGCCAGCAGTTACTCGTCACTAGCGGGGACAGATACGCAGTATTTT	CASSYSSLAGTDTQYF
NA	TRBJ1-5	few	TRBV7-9	TGTGCCAGCAGCTTAGTCGGGCCAGTCAATCAGCCCCAGCATTTT	CASSLVGPVNQPQHF
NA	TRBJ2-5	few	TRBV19	TGTGCCAGTAGTCCTGTTGCGGAGGAGACCCAGTACTTC	CASSPVAEETQYF
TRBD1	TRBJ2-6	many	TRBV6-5	TGTGCCAGCAGTTACACTGGGACAGGGGGCTCTGGGGCCAACGTCCTGACTTTC	CASSYTGTGGSGANVLTF
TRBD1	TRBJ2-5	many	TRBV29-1	TGCAGCGGGAGAGACAGGGGGATGCAAGAGACCCAGTACTTC	CSGRDRGMQETQYF
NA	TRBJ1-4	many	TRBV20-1	TGCAGTGCCTCTCACGAGGGAGAAAAACTGTTTTTT	CSASHEGEKLFF
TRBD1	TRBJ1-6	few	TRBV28	TGTGCCAGCTCCGCGGACAGGGGTTCTAATTCACCCCTCCACTTT	CASSADRGSNSPLHF
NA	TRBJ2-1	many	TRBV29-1	TGCAGCGCTGGTCGTCTGACGGGCCCCGAAGGCGATGAGCAGTTCTTC	CSAGRLTGPEGDEQFF
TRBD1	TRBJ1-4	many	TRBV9	TGTGCCAGCAGCGTTGGACAGGGATGGGAAAAACTGTTTTTT	CASSVGQGWEKLFF
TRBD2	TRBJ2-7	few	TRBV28	TGTGCCAGCCTCACCGGGGGGGCGGGACGTAGGTACGAGCAGTACTTC	CASLTGGAGRRYEQYF
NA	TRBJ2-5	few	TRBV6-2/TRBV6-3	TGTGCCAGCAGTTACGGGGGTTTTGACAGTTTCCAAGAGACCCAGTACTTC	CASSYGGFDSFQETQYF
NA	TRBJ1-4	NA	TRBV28	TGTGCCAGCAGTTTAAGATCGGCCCTACTTAATGAAAAACTGTTTTTT	CASSLRSALLNEKLFF
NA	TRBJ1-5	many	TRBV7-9	TGTGCCAGCAGCATAAACGAAGGTGGCAATCAGCCCCAGCATTTT	CASSINEGGNQPQHF
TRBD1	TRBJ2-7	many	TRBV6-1	TGTGCCAGCAGTGGAGACAGGGACAAGCCCTACGAGCAGTACTTC	CASSGDRDKPYEQYF
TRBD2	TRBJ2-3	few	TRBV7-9	TGTGCCAGCAGCCCTAGCGGGGGGGCAGATACGCAGTATTTT	CASSPSGGADTQYF
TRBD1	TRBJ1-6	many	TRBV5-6	TGTGCCAGCAGCTTTGGTCAGGGGGTAAGGAATTCACCCCTCCACTTT	CASSFGQGVRNSPLHF
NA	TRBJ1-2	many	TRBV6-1	TGTGCCAGCACGGGGGACGTATATGGCTACACCTTC	CASTGDVYGYTF
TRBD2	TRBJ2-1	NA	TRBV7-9	TGTGCCAGCAGCTTTCCGGGGACTACCTACAATGAGCAGTTCTTC	CASSFPGTTYNEQFF
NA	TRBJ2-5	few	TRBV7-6	TGTGCCAGCAGCTTAGCGGGGGCAGCCCAAGAGACCCAGTACTTC	CASSLAGAAQETQYF